One and the same sample provided the 14 T cell receptor beta chains below, sequenced in a study of T-cell reconstitution after alpha-beta-depleted transplantation in children. During its preparation, the TCRbeta library received unique molecular identifiers. TCRdb re-derived calls from the PCR reads in MiXCR, one entry per CDR3 protein. Of about 980,000 distinct CDR3 sequences in the sample, about 30% were seen once. This material consisted of PBMCs, mostly from graft donor cells, taken 360 days after TCRalphabeta/CD19-depleted stem cell transplant. The receptor source for this set is a boy in the first two years of life who had a stem cell transplant for SCID, so the T cells may come from the graft donor.

This clonotype was found a few times. The chain uses TRBV7-9 and TRBJ2-6, with D possibly being TRBD1 or TRBD2 (5 bases each). This CDR3 comprises 16 residues. Germline V CDR1 and CDR2: SEHNR, FQNEAQ (reference sequence). V was cut by 1 base and J by 4 bases, with 11 bases left in between. The CDR3 sequence is CASSLVYGTGANVLTF. For the CDR3, the DNA is TGTGCCAGCAGCTTAGTGTACGGGACCGGGGCCAACGTCCTGACTTTC.

The rearrangement joins TRBV12-3 or TRBV12-4 to TRBJ2-7; the D is unclear. Trimming left V 7 bases short and J 4 bases short, with 11 bases between. The CDR3 sequence is 12 residues long. In DNA form, the CDR3 reads TGTGCCAGCACCCTTGTTGGGTACGAGCAGTACTTC. This encodes CASTLVGYEQYF.

The table lists this clonotype with a few counts. The chain couples TRBV7-9 to TRBJ2-1; the match to TRBD1 covers 11 bases. V shed 5 bases and J 5 bases; nucleotides not matched to a gene: 8. Germline V lookup: CDR1 SEHNR, CDR2 FQNEAQ (reference sequence). CDR3 size: 16 residues. The CDR3 coding sequence is TGTGCCAGCAGCCCTCCCGGGACAGGGGGAAACAATGAGCAGTTCTTC. Translation gives CASSPPGTGGNNEQFF.

This clonotype showed up just a few times. V is TRBV12-3 or TRBV12-4 and J is TRBJ2-5; maybe TRBD1 (6 bases). The CDR3 extends over 14 amino acids. Trimming stripped 4 bases from V and 1 base from J, with 10 bases between. CDR3 residues: CASSSWTAQETQYF. In DNA form, the CDR3 reads TGTGCCAGCAGTTCATGGACAGCCCAAGAGACCCAGTACTTC.

This clonotype was recorded a few times. The gene calls are TRBV5-4 and TRBJ2-1; D gene uncertain. The ends were cut back, 1 base at V and 5 bases at J, with 7 bases in the middle. The CDR3 is 13 residues long. Per the germline V gene, CDR1 is SGHNT and CDR2 is YYREEE (reference sequence). DNA of the CDR3: TGTGCCAGCAGCTTGAATAGAAACAATGAGCAGTTCTTC. The encoded protein is CASSLNRNNEQFF.

The chain couples TRBV4-3 to TRBJ2-5; no clear D gene. The CDR3 runs to 14 residues. Germline V gene lookup returns CDR1 LGHNA and CDR2 YSLEER. V dropped 2 bases and J dropped 5 bases, with 12 bases sitting between them. The CDR3 coding sequence is TGCGCCAGCAGCCAACAACCAGGTCGGGAGACCCAGTACTTC. This encodes CASSQQPGRETQYF.

In this sample, this clonotype turned up a few times. The genes are TRBV20-1 and TRBJ2-4; possible D gene TRBD2, 5 bases. Trimming removed 0 bases at V and 5 bases at J, with 8 bases between. This CDR3 region has 13 residues. The germline V gene encodes CDR1 DFQATT and CDR2 SNEGSKA (reference sequence). CDR3 DNA sequence: TGCAGTGCTAGAGATAGAGGGCAAAACATTCAGTACTTC. Its translation: CSARDRGQNIQYF.

This CDR3 is CATSRLRGILYNEQFF. The CDR3 DNA sequence: TGTGCCACCAGCAGACTCAGGGGGATCCTGTACAATGAGCAGTTCTTC. The chain employs TRBV15 and TRBJ2-1; 7 bases line up with TRBD1. The V segment lost 2 bases and the J segment 4 bases; nucleotides outside the gene matches: 8. The CDR3 length is 16 residues. Germline V lookup: CDR1 LNHNV, CDR2 YYDKDF (reference sequence).

The V and J genes are TRBV4-2 and TRBJ2-2, with D perhaps matching TRBD1 (5 bases). CDR1 is LGHNA, CDR2 YNFKEQ, per germline. This CDR3 has 15 residues. Trimming removed 2 bases from V and 1 base from J, with 8 bases in between. The CDR3 here is CASSQLGQNTGELFF. Written as DNA, the CDR3 is TGTGCCAGCAGCCAACTCGGACAGAACACCGGGGAGCTGTTTTTT.

This clonotype has only a few counts. CDR3 residues: CASSLVHTGPYEQYF. DNA for the CDR3: TGTGCCAGCAGCTTAGTTCATACGGGTCCCTACGAGCAGTACTTC. This chain uses TRBV7-2 with TRBJ2-7; D unclear. The CDR3 runs to 15 residues. V was pared by 1 base and J by 2 bases, with 12 bases between. The germline gives CDR1 SGHTA, CDR2 FQGNSA.

The gene calls are TRBV28 and TRBJ2-1; a possible D gene is TRBD2 (5 bases). The CDR3 runs to 15 residues. V lost 5 bases to trimming and J lost 6 bases, with 17 bases between them. The germline gives CDR1 MDHEN, CDR2 SYDVKM. The CDR3 DNA follows: TGTGCCAGCAGTGCCCTTAGCGAGGTCCCCAATGAGCAGTTCTTC. Amino acid sequence: CASSALSEVPNEQFF.

This rearrangement joins TRBV11-1 to TRBJ2-1; the match to TRBD2 covers 10 bases. Looked up from germline, CDR1 is SGHAT and CDR2 is FQDESV (reference sequence). Trimming at V came to 3 bases and at J to 2 bases, leaving 4 bases not matched to a gene. This CDR3 has 16 amino acids. CDR3 sequence reads: CASSFSGGLTYNEQFF. The CDR3 region has the DNA TGTGCCAGCAGCTTTAGCGGGGGGCTTACCTACAATGAGCAGTTCTTC.

The genes are TRBV19 and TRBJ2-1, with D uncertain. Trimming removed 3 bases at V and 6 bases at J, with 12 bases between. This CDR3 contains 14 residues. Per germline, CDR1 LNHDA and CDR2 SQIVND (reference sequence). In DNA, the CDR3 is TGTGCCAGTAGTATCGGTGGGCTGTCCAATGAGCAGTTCTTC. Translating gives CASSIGGLSNEQFF.

This clonotype showed up just a few times. This chain joins TRBV6-1 and TRBJ2-1; the D gene is possibly TRBD2 (5 bases). CDR1 MNHNS and CDR2 SASEGT come from the germline V gene. This CDR3 contains 17 residues. V shed 6 bases and J shed 1 base, with 19 bases lying between them. CDR3 sequence: CASSPFAPSYSYNEQFF. The CDR3 DNA reads as TGTGCCAGCAGCCCTTTTGCTCCTAGCTATTCCTACAATGAGCAGTTCTTC.